Sequencing of this T cell receptor beta chain was carried out in a study of shared clonotypes between healthy human individuals. Study-wide findings and caveats: Generally, naive subsets came out with larger estimated richness than memory subsets.

The method was immunoSEQ multiplex PCR; TCRdb's version includes in-frame clones alone and lacks a portion of them. Here the sample spans under 1 million clones, roughly 96% being singletons. The length of the CDR3 is 14 residues. The V gene end was trimmed by 4 bases and the J gene end by 2 bases; junction bases not matched to a gene: 6. The germline CDR1 and CDR2 sequences are SGHDT and YYEEEE. Turning to this clone: Its antigen is undetermined.

Naive CD8 cells, CD45RO-negative and positively selected for CCR7, excluded terminally differentiated effector memory CD45RA+ cells. Sequencing was performed on naive CD8+ T cells sorted from blood. This receptor was obtained from a man younger than 45 in good health. The chain couples TRBV5-6 to TRBJ2-7; 7 nucleotides align to TRBD1. The CDR3 coding sequence is TGTGCCAGCAGCAGGGGGCAGGGGACCTACGAGCAGTACTTC. Translation: CASSRGQGTYEQYF.